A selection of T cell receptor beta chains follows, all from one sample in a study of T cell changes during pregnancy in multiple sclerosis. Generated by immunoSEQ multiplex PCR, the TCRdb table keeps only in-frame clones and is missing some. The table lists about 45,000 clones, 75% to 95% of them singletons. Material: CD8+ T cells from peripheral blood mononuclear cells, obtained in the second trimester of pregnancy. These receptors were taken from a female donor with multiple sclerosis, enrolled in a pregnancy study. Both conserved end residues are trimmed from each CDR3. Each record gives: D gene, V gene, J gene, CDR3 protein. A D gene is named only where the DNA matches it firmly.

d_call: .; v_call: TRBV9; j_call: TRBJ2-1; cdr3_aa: ASSSPRGAGHEQF
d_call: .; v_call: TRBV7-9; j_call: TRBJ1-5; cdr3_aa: ASSLVTSGDQPQH
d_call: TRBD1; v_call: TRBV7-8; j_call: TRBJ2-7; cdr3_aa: ASSLVQGALYEQY
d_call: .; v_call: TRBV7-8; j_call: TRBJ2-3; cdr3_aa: ASSPQGGADTQY
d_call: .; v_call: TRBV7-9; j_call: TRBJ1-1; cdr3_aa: ASLEGGSEAF
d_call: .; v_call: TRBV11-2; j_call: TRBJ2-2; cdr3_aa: ASSTGGELF
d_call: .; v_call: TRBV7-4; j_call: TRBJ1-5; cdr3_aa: ASSLVDSSNQPQH
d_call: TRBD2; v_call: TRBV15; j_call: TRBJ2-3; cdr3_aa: ATSREISELAGGLDTQY
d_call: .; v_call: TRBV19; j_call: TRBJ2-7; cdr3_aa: ASSIGVPIYEQY
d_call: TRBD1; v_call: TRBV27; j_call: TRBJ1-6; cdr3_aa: ASSSGTGVSPLH
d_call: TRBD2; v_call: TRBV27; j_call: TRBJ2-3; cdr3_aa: ASSLQGTSGITDTQY
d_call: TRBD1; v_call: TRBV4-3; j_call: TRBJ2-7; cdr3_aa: ASRAGTGGGYEQY
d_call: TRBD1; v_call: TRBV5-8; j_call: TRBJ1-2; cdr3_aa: ASSSDRVYGYT
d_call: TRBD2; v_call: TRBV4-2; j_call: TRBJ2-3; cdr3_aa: ASSQEFLGGGVTDTQY
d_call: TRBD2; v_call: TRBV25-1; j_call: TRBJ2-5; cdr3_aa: ATGTSGDQETQY
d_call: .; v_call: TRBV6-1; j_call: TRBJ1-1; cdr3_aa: ASSERESTEAF
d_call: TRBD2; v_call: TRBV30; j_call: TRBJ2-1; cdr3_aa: AWRRRVAGGYNEQF
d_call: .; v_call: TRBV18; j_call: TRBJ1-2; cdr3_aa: ASSPAPRVTNYGYT
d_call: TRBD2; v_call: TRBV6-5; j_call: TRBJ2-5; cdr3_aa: ASTPAGGAQETQY
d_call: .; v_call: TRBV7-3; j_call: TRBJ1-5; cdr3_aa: ASSLTRAKPQH
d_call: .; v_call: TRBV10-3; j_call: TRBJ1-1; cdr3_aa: AISEGGRDTEAF
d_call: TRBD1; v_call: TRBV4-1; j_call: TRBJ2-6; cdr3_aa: ASTQGDGANVLT
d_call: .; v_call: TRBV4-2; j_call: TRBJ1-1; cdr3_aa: ASSQGGVNTEAF
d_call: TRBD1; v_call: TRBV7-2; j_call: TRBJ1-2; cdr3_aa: ASRSDRLFYGYT
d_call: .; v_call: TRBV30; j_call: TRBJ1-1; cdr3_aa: AWRDPGHRNTEAF
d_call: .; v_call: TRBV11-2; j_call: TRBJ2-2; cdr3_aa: ASSLIQGGTSGLF
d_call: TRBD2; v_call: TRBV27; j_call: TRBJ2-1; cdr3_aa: ASSLAGSNEQF
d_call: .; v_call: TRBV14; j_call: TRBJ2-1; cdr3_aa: ASSPPSEDRLYNEQF
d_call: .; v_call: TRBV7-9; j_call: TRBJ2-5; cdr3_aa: ASSSDYGETQY
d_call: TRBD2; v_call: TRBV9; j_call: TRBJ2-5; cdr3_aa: ASGTGGETQY
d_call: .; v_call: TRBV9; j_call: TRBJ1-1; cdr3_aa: ASRKAGDEAF
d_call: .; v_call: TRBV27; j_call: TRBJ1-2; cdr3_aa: ASSFKTGVYGYT
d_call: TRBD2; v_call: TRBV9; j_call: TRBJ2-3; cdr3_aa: ASSPMGGVDTQY
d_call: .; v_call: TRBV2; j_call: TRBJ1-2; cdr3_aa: ASSERGSYGYT
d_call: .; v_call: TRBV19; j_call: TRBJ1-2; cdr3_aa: ASSGPPGGLNYGYT
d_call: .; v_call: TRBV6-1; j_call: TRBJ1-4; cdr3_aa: ASSEELTGSDNEKLF
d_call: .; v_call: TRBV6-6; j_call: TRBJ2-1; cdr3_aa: ASTHAPRGDEQF
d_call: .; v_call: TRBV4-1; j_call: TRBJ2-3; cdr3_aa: ASSQESYTQY
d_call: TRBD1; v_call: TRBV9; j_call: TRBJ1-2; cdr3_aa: ASSGDRGANYGYT
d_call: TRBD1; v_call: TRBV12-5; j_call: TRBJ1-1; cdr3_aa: ASVPGGNTEAF
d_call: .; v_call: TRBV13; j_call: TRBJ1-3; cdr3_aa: ASSLLDSSGNTIY
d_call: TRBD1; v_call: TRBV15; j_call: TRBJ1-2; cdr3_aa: ATSSIKGTGGTHGYT
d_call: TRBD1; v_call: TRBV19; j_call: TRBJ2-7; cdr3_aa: ASSPTTGDTY
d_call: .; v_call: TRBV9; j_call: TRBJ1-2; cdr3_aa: ASSVASFNYGYT
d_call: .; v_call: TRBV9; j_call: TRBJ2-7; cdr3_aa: ASSPRPGALYEQY
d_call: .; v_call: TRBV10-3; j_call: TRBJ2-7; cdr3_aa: AISEGTPAGSYEQY
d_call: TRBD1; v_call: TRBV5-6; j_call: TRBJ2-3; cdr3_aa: ASSPRQGADTQY
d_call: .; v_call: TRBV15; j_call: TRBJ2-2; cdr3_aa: ATSSFRGPNTGELF
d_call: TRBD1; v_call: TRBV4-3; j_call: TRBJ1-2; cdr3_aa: ASSPDRGRSSGYT
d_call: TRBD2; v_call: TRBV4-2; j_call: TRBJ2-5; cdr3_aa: ASSQERGGQETQY
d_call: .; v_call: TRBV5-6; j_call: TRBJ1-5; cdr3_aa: ASSLGRSQPQH
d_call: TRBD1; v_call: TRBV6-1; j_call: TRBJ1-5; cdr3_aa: ASGTGGTAQPQH
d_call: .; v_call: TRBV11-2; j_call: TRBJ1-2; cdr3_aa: ASSLAPTTGYGYT
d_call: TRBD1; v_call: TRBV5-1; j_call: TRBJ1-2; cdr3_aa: ASSLGDRENYGYT
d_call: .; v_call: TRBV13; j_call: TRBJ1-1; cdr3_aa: ASIEGDKNTEAF
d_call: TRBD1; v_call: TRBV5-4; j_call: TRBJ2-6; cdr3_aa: ASSSTGDANVLT
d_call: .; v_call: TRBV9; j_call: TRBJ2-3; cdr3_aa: ASTEGVTDTQY
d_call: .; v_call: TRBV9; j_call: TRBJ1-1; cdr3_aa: ASSVAGTEAF